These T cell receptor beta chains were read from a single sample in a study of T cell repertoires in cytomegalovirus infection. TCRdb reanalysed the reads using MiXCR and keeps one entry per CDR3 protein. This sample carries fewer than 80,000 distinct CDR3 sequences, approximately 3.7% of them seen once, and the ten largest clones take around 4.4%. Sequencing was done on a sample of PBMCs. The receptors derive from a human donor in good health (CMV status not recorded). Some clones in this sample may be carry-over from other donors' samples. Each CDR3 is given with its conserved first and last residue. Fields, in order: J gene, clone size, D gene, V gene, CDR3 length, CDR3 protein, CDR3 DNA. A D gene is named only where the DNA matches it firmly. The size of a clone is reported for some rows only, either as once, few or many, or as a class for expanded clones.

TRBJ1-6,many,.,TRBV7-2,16,CASSQTQGRNNSPLHF,TGTGCCAGCAGCCAAACCCAGGGGAGAAATAATTCACCCCTCCACTTT
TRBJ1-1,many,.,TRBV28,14,CASGLPGRYTEAFF,TGTGCCAGCGGATTGCCCGGCCGGTACACTGAAGCTTTCTTT
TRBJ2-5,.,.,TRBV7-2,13,CANPRGPQETQYF,TGTGCCAACCCGCGCGGGCCCCAAGAGACCCAGTACTTC
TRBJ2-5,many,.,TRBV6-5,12,CASSTGRETQYF,TGTGCCAGCAGTACAGGTCGAGAGACCCAGTACTTC
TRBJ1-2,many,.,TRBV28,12,CASSWAYYGYTF,TGTGCCAGCAGTTGGGCCTACTATGGCTACACCTTC
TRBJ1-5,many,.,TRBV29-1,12,CSAGGRNQPQHF,TGCAGCGCGGGGGGCAGGAATCAGCCCCAGCATTTT
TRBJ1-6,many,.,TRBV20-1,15,CSADAANRGYSPLHF,TGCAGTGCCGACGCTGCCAATCGGGGTTATTCACCCCTCCACTTT
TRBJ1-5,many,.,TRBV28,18,CASSFFQTLAREPGAQHF,TGTGCCAGCAGTTTTTTCCAAACCCTTGCCAGGGAACCGGGGGCCCAGCATTTT
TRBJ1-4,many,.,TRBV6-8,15,CASTLTGQGNEKLFF,TGTGCCAGCACTCTAACGGGGCAGGGTAATGAAAAACTGTTTTTT
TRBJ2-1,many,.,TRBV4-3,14,CASSPGAGYGEQFF,TGCGCCAGCAGCCCTGGTGCCGGGTACGGTGAGCAGTTCTTC
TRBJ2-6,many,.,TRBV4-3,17,CASSHRTELSGANVLTF,TGCGCCAGCAGCCACCGGACAGAGCTCTCTGGGGCCAACGTCCTGACTTTC
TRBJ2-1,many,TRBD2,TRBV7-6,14,CASSSGGAYNEQFF,TGTGCCAGCAGCTCGGGAGGGGCCTACAATGAGCAGTTCTTC
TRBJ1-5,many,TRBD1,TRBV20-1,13,CSAATGEPSAQHF,TGCAGTGCCGCAACAGGGGAACCATCGGCCCAGCATTTT
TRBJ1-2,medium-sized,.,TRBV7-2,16,CASSLVGTTEDYGYTF,TGTGCCAGCAGCTTAGTAGGTACAACAGAAGACTATGGCTACACCTTC
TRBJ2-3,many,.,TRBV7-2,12,CASSWGSDTQYF,TGTGCCAGCAGCTGGGGGTCAGATACGCAGTATTTT
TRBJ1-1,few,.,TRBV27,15,CASKGLSWGVTEAFF,TGTGCCAGCAAAGGACTATCTTGGGGGGTCACTGAAGCTTTCTTT
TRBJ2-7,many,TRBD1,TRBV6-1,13,CASSQGQAYEQYF,TGTGCCAGCAGTCAAGGACAGGCCTACGAGCAGTACTTC
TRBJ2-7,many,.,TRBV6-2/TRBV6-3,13,CASSYSTGVEQYF,TGTGCCAGCAGTTACTCAACCGGTGTCGAGCAGTACTTC
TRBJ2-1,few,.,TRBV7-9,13,CASSPDLEGGQFF,TGTGCCAGCAGCCCAGACCTCGAAGGCGGGCAGTTCTTC
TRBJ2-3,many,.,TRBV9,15,CASSMQGRYADTQYF,TGTGCCAGCAGCATGCAGGGGAGGTATGCAGATACGCAGTATTTT
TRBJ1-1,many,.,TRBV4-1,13,CASSRGPNTEAFF,TGCGCCAGCAGCCGGGGACCCAACACTGAAGCTTTCTTT
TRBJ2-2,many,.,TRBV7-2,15,CASSLARGATGELFF,TGTGCCAGCAGCTTAGCGAGGGGGGCGACCGGGGAGCTGTTTTTT
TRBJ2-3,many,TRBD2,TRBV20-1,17,CSARVVSGGASTDTQYF,TGCAGTGCTAGAGTGGTTAGCGGGGGAGCTAGCACAGATACGCAGTATTTT